The source of this TCR beta chain is a study of cytomegalovirus exposure and HLA in healthy donors. About the research overall: The 90 to 150 validation repertoires used a platform that matched the one used for the 600 to 700 first-cohort repertoires, as a later analysis reported.

V gave up 4 bases and J gave up 0 bases; unmatched junction bases: 2. CDR3 length: 14 amino acids. Germline V gene sequence: CDR1 SGHRS, CDR2 YFSETQ. Study findings and constraints: Despite most TCR sequences being rare, some public TCRs occurred in many donors. The authors enumerated roughly 180 TCR beta chains as linked to cytomegalovirus. In the 120 validation repertoires, 85% to 95% of cluster scores exceeded 0, per a later analysis.

Comments on this clone: What it binds is not known.

Sequenced by immunoSEQ multiplex PCR; TCRdb stores in-frame clones only, minus some. Here the sample spans 100,000 to 150,000 clones, just under 90% being singletons. The chain employs TRBV5-1 and TRBJ2-7; TRBD1 aligns across 9 bases. Sequencing was carried out using PBMCs. The receptor's source is a man aged 25 to 40 in good health and CMV-seronegative. CDR3 nucleotide sequence: TGCGCCAGCAGCGGGACAGGGATCTCCTACGAGCAGTACTTC. Its protein product is CASSGTGISYEQYF.